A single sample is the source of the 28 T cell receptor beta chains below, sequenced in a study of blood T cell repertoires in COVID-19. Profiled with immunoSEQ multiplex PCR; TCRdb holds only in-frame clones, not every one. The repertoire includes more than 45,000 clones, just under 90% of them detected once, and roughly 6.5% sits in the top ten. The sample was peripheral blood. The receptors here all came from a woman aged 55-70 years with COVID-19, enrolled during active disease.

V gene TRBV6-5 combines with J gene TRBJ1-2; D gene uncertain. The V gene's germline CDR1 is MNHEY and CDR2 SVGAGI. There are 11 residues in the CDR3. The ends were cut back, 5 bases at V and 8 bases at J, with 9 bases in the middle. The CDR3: CASSRRVGYTF. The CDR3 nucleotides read TGTGCCAGCAGTCGACGGGTCGGCTACACCTTC.

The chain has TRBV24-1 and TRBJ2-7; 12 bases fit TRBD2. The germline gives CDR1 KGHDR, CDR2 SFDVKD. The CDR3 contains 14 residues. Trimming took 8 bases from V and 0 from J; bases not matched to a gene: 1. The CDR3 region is CATKTSGSSYEQYF. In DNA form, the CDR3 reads TGTGCCACCAAGACTAGCGGGAGCTCCTACGAGCAGTACTTC.

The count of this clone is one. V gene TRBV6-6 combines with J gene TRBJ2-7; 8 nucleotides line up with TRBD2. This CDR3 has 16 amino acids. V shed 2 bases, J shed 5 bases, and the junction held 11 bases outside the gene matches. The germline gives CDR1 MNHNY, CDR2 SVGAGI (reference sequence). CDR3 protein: CASSYHKGLGNHEQYF. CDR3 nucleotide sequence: TGTGCCAGCAGTTACCATAAGGGACTAGGTAATCACGAGCAGTACTTC.

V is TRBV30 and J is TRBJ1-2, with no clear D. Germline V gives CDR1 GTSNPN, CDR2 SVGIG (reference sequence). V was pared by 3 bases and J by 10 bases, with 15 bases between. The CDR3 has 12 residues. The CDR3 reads CAWRAGNPDYTF. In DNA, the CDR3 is TGTGCCTGGAGAGCCGGGAATCCGGACTACACCTTC. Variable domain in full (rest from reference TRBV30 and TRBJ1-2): SQTIHQWPATLVQPVGSPLSLECTVEGTSNPNLYWYRQAAGRGLQLLFYSVGIGQISSEVPQNLSASRPQDRQFILSSKKLLLSDSGFYLCAWRAGNPDYTFGSGTRLTVV.

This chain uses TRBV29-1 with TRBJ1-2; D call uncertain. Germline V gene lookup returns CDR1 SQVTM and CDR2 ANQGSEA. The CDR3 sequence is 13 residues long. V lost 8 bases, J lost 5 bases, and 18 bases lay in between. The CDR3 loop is CSSGEDLDYGYTF. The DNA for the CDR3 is TGCAGCTCCGGGGAAGACCTAGATTATGGCTACACCTTC.

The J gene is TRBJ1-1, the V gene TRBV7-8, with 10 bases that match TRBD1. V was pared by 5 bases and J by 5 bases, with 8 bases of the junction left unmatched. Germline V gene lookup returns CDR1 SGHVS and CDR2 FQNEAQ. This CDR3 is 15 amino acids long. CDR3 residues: CASSHETGGLTEAFF. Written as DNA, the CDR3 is TGTGCCAGCAGCCATGAGACAGGGGGCTTGACTGAAGCTTTCTTT.

CDR3 protein: CASSLLAGSSYNEQFF. CDR3 DNA: TGTGCCAGCAGCCTTCTAGCGGGTAGCTCCTACAATGAGCAGTTCTTC. This chain joins TRBV7-9 and TRBJ2-1, with TRBD2 matching 8 bases. CDR3 length: 16 amino acids. Looked up from germline, CDR1 is SEHNR and CDR2 is FQNEAQ (reference sequence). V was clipped by 5 bases and J by 0 bases; unmatched bases: 6.

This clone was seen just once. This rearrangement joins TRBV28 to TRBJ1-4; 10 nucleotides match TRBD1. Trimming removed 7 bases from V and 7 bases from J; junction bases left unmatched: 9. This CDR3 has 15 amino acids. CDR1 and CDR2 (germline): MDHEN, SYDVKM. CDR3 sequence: CASIRAGTGVEKLFF. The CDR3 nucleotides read TGTGCCAGCATTAGGGCCGGGACAGGGGTTGAAAAACTGTTTTTT.

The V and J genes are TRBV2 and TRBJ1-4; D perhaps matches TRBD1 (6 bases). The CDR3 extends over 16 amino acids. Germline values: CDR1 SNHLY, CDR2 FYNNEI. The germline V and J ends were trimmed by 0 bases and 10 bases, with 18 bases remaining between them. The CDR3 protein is CASSEAGVPRGGKLFF. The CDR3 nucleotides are TGTGCCAGCAGTGAAGCAGGGGTCCCGAGAGGGGGAAAACTGTTTTTT.

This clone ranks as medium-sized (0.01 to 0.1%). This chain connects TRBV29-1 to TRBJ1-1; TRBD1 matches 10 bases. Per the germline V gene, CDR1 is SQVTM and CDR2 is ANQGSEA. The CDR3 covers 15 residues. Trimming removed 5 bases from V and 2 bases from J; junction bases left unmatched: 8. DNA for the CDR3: TGCAGCGTTAAATCCGGGACAGGGGTCAACACTGAAGCTTTCTTT. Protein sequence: CSVKSGTGVNTEAFF.

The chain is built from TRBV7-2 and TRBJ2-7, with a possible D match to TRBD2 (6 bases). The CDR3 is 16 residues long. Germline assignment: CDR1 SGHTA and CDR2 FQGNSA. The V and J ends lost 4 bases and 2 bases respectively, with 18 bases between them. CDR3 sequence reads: CASSSPGRDRTYEQYF. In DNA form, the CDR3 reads TGTGCCAGCAGCTCCCCCGGGCGGGATAGAACCTACGAGCAGTACTTC.

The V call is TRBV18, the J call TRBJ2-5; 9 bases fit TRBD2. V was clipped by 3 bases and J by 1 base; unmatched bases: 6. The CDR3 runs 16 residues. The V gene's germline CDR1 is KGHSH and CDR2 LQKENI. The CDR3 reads CASSPAGTSFQETQYF. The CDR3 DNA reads TGTGCCAGCTCACCCGCCGGGACTAGCTTCCAAGAGACCCAGTACTTC.

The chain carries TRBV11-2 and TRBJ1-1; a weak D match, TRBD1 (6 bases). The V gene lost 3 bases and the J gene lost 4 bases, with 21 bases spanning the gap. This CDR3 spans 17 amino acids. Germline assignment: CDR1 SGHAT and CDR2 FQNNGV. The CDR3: CASSLSGTSFSSTEAFF. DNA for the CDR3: TGTGCCAGCAGCTTGTCCGGGACAAGTTTCTCGAGCACTGAAGCTTTCTTT.

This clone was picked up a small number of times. The CDR3: CASTPTGGGGYGYTF. CDR3 coding DNA: TGTGCCAGCACCCCGACAGGTGGGGGGGGATATGGCTACACCTTC. The V gene is TRBV7-9, the J gene TRBJ1-2; possible D gene TRBD1, 6 bases. The germline V gene has CDR1 SEHNR and CDR2 FQNEAQ (reference sequence). The CDR3 has 15 amino acids. Trimming removed 7 bases from V and 5 bases from J, with 20 bases in between.

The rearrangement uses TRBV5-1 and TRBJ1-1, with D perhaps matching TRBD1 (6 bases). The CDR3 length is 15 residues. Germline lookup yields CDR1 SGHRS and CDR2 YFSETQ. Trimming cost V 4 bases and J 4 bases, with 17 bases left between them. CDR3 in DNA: TGCGCCAGCAGCCATCAACAGGGATGGAGCACTGAAGCTTTCTTT. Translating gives CASSHQQGWSTEAFF.

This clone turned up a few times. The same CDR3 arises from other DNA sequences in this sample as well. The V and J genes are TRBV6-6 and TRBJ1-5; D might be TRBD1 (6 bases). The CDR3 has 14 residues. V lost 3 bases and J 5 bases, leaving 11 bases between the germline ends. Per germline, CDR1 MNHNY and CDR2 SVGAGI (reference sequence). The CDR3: CASSYRGGDQPQHF. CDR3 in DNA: TGTGCCAGCAGTTATAGAGGGGGTGATCAGCCCCAGCATTTT.

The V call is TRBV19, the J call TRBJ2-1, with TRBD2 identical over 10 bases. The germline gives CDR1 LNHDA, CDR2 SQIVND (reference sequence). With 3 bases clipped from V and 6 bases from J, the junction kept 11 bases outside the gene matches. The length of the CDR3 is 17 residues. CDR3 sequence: CASSILLAGVRGNEQFF. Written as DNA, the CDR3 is TGTGCCAGTAGTATCCTCCTAGCGGGAGTACGGGGCAATGAGCAGTTCTTC.

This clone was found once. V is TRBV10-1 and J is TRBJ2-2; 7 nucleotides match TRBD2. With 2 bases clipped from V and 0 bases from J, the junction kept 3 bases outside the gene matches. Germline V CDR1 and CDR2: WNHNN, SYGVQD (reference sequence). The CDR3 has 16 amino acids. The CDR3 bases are TGCGCCAGCAGTGAGAGCGCGGGAGCGAACACCGGGGAGCTGTTTTTT. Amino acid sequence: CASSESAGANTGELFF.

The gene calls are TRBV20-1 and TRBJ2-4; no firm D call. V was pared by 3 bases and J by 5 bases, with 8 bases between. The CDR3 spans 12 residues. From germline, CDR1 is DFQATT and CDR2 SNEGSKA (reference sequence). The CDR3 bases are TGCAGTGCTAGTAACACCCAAAACATTCAGTACTTC. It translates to CSASNTQNIQYF.

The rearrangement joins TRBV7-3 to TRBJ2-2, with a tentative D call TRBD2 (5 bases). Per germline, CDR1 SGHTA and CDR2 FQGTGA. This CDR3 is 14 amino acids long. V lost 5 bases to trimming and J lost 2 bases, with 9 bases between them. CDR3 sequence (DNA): TGTGCCAGCAGCCTAGCACCAAACACCGGGGAGCTGTTTTTT. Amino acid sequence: CASSLAPNTGELFF.

The CDR3 DNA sequence: TGCAGCGTTTTGAGGTCAGGGGGATCCTACGAGCAGTACTTC. This codes for CSVLRSGGSYEQYF. This chain links TRBV29-1 with TRBJ2-7, with 7 bases matching TRBD1. The CDR3 is made up of 14 amino acids. The V and J ends lost 5 bases and 1 base, in that order; junction bases with no gene match: 8. CDR1 SQVTM and CDR2 ANQGSEA come from the germline V gene.

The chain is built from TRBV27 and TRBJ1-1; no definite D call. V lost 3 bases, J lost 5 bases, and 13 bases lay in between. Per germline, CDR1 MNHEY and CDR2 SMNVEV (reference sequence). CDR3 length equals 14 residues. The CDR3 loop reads CASSFLGVGTEAFF. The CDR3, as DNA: TGTGCCAGCAGTTTTCTGGGAGTCGGGACTGAAGCTTTCTTT.

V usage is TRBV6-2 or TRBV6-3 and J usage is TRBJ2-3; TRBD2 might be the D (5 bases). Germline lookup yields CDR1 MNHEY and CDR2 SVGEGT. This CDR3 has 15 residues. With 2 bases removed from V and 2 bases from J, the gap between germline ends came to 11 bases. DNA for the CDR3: TGTGCCAGCAGTTACGGGAGTCCGTTCACAGATACGCAGTATTTT. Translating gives CASSYGSPFTDTQYF.

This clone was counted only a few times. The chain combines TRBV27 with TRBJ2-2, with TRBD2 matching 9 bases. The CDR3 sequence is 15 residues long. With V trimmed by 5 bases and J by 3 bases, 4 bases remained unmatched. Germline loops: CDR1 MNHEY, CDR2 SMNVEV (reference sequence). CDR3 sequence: CASSTLAGHTGELFF. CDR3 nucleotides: TGTGCCAGCAGTACCCTAGCGGGGCACACCGGGGAGCTGTTTTTT.

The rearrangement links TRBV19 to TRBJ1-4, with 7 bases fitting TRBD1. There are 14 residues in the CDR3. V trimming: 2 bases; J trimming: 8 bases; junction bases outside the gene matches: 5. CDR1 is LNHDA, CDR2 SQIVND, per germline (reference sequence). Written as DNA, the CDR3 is TGTGCCAGTAGTATAACAGGGGTAGGAGAAAAACTGTTTTTT. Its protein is CASSITGVGEKLFF.

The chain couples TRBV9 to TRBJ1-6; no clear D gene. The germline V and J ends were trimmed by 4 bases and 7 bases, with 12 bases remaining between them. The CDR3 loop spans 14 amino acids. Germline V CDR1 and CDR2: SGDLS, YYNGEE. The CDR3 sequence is CASSLGSLNSPLHF. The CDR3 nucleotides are TGTGCCAGCAGCCTGGGCAGTTTGAATTCACCCCTCCACTTT.

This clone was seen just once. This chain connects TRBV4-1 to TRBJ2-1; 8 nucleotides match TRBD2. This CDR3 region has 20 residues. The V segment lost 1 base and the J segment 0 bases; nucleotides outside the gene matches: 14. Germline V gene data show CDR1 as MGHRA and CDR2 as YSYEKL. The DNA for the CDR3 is TGCGCCAGCAGCCAAGCATCCATCCCGTGGAGCGGGAGCTCCTACAATGAGCAGTTCTTC. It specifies CASSQASIPWSGSSYNEQFF.

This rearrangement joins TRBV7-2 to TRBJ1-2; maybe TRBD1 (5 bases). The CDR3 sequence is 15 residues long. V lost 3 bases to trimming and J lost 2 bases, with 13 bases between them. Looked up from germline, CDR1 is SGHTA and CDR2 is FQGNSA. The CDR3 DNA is TGTGCCAGCAGCTTCCGGGGGGGTAGGAACTATGGCTACACCTTC. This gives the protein CASSFRGGRNYGYTF.